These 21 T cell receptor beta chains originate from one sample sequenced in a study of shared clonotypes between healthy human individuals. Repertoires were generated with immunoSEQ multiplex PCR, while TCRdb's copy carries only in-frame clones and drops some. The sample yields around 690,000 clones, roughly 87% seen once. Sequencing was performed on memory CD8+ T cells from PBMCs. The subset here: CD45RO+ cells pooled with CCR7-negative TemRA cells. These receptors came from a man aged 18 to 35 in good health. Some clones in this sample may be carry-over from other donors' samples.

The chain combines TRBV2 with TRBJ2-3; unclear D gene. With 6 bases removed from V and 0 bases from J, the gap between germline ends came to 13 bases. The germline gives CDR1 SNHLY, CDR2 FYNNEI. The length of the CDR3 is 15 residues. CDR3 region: CASRSTPYSTDTQYF. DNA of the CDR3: TGTGCCAGCAGGTCGACACCCTACAGCACAGATACGCAGTATTTT.

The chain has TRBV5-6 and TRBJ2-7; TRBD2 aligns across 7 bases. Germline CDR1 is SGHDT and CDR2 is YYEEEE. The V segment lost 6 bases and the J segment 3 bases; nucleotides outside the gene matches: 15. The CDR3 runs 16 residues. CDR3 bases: TGTGCCAGCACCCTCGGGGGGAGTTTTGCGGGCTACGAGCAGTACTTC. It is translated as CASTLGGSFAGYEQYF.

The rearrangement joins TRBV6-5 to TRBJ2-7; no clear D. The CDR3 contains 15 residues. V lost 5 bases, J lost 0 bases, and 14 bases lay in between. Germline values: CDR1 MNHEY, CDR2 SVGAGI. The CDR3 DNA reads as TGTGCCAGCAGTCCCTCGATATCGTTCTCCTACGAGCAGTACTTC. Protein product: CASSPSISFSYEQYF.

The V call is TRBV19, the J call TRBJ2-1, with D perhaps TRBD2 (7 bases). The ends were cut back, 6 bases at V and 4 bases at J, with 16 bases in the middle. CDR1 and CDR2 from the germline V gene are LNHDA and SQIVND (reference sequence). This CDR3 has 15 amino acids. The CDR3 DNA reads TGTGCCAGTAGGACGGACAAGGGGGGGTACAATGAGCAGTTCTTC. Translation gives CASRTDKGGYNEQFF. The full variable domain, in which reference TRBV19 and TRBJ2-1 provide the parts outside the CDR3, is DGGITQSPKYLFRKEGQNVTLSCEQNLNHDAMYWYRQDPGQGLRLIYYSQIVNDFQKGDIAEGYSVSREKKESFPLTVTSAQKNPTAFYLCASRTDKGGYNEQFFGPGTRLTVL.

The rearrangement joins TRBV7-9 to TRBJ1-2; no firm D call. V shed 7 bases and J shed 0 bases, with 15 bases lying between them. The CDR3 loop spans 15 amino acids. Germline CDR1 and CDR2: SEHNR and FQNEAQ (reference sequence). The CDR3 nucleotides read TGTGCCAGCACCCTGGGCGGAGGAACTAACTATGGCTACACCTTC. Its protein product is CASTLGGGTNYGYTF.

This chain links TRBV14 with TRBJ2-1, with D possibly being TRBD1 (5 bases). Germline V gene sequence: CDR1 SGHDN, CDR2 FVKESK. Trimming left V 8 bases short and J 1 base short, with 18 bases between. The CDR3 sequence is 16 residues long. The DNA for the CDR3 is TGTGCCAGCCAGCCATTGGACACCGGGTCCTACAATGAGCAGTTCTTC. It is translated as CASQPLDTGSYNEQFF.

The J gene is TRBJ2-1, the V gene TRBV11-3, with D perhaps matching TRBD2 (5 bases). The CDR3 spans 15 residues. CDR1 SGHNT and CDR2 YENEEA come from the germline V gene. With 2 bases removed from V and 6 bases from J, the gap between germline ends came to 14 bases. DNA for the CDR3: TGTGCCAGCAGCTTATACCCGGGGAAGGGCAATGAGCAGTTCTTC. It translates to CASSLYPGKGNEQFF.

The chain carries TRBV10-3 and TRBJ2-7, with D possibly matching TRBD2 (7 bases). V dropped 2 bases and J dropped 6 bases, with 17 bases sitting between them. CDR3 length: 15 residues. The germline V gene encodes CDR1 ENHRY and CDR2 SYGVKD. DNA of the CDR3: TGTGCCATCAGTGAGGAGGGGGGGCGTTTTTCCGAGCAGTACTTC. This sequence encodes CAISEEGGRFSEQYF.

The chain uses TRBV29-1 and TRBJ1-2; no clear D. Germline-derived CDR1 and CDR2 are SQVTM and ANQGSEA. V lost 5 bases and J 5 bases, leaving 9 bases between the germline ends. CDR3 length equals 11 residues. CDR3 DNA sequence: TGCAGCGTTCTGGGTCTGTATGGCTACACCTTC. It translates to CSVLGLYGYTF.

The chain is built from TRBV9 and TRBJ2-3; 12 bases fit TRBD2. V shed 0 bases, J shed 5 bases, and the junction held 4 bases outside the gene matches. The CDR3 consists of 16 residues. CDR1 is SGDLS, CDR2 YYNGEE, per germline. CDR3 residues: CASSVGLAGVRDTQYF. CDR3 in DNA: TGTGCCAGCAGCGTAGGACTAGCGGGAGTCAGAGATACGCAGTATTTT.

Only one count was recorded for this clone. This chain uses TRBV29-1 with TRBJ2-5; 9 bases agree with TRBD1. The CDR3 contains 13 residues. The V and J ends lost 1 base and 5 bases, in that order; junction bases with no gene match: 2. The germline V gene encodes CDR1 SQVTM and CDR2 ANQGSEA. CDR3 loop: CSVEGTGEETQYF. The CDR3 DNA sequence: TGCAGCGTTGAAGGGACAGGGGAGGAGACCCAGTACTTC.

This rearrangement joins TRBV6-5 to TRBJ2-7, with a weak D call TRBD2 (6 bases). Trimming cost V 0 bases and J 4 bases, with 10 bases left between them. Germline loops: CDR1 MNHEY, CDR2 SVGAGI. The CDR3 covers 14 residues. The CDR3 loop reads CASSYSNREYEQYF. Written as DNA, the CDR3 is TGTGCCAGCAGTTACTCGAATCGGGAGTACGAGCAGTACTTC.

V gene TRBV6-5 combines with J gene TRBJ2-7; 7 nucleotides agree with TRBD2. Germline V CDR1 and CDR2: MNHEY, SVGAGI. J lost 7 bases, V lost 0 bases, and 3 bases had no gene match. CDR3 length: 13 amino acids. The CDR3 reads CASSYSERGEQYF. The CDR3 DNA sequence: TGTGCCAGCAGTTACTCAGAGCGGGGAGAGCAGTACTTC.

CDR3 residues: CASSFLGLVGEQYF. Here the CDR3 DNA reads TGCGCCAGCAGCTTTTTAGGCCTGGTGGGCGAGCAGTACTTC. The genes are TRBV5-1 and TRBJ2-7; D is unclear. CDR3 length: 14 amino acids. Germline lookup yields CDR1 SGHRS and CDR2 YFSETQ. With 2 bases removed from V and 6 bases from J, the gap between germline ends came to 15 bases.

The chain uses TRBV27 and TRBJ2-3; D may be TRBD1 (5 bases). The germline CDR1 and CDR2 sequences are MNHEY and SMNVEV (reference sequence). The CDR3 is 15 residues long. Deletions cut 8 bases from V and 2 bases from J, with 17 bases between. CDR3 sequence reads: CASAAETDPTDTQYF. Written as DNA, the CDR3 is TGTGCCAGCGCCGCAGAGACAGACCCCACAGATACGCAGTATTTT.

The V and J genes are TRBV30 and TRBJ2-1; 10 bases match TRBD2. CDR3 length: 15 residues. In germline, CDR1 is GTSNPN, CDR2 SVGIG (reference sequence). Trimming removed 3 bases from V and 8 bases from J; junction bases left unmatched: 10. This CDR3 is CAWRVPSGRIDEQFF. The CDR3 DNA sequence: TGTGCCTGGAGGGTACCTAGCGGGAGAATCGATGAGCAGTTCTTC.

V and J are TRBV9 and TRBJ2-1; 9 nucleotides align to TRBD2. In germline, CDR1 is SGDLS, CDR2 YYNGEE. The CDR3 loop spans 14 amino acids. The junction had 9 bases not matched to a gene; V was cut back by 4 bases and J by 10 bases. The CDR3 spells CASSPRLAVWEQFF. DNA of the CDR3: TGTGCCAGCAGCCCCCGACTAGCGGTGTGGGAGCAGTTCTTC.

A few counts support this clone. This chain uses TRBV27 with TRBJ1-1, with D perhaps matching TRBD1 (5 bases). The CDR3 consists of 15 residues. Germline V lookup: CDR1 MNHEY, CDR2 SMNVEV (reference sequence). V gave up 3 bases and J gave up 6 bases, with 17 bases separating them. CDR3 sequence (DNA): TGTGCCAGCAGTTTTTTGGGGGATCGGGGATCTGAAGCTTTCTTT. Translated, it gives CASSFLGDRGSEAFF.

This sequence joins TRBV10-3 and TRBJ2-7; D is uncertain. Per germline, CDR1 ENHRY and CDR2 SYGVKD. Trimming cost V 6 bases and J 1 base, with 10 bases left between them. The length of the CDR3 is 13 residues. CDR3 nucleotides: TGTGCCATCAGCGGTATCCTTTCCTACGAGCAGTACTTC. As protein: CAISGILSYEQYF.

The CDR3 nucleotides read TGTGCCAGCAGTTTACCCAAGACTAGCGGGAGTTTAACCTACAATGAGCAGTTCTTC. Its protein is CASSLPKTSGSLTYNEQFF. The chain is built from TRBV28 and TRBJ2-1, with 12 positions matching TRBD2. CDR3 length: 19 amino acids. Per germline, CDR1 MDHEN and CDR2 SYDVKM. J lost 2 bases, V lost 2 bases, and 10 bases had no gene match.

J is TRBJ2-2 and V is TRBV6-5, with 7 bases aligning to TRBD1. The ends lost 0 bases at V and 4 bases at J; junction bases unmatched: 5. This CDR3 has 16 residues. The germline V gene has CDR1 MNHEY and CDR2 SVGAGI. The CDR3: CASSYSSWDSTGELFF. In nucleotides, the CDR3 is TGTGCCAGCAGTTACTCGTCATGGGACAGCACCGGGGAGCTGTTTTTT.